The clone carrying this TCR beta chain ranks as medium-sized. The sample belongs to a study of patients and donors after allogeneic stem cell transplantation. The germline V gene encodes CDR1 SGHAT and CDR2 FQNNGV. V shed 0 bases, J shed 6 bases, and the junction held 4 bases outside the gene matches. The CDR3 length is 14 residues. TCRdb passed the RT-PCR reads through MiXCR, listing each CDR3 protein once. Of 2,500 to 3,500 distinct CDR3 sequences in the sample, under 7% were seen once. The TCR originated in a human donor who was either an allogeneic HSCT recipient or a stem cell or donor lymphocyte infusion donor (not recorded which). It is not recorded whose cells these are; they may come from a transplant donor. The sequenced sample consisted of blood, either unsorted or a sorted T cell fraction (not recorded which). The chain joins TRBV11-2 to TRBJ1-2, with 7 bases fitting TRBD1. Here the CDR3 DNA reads TGTGCCAGCAGCTTAGATCGTCAGGGGGATGGCTACACCTTC. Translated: CASSLDRQGDGYTF.